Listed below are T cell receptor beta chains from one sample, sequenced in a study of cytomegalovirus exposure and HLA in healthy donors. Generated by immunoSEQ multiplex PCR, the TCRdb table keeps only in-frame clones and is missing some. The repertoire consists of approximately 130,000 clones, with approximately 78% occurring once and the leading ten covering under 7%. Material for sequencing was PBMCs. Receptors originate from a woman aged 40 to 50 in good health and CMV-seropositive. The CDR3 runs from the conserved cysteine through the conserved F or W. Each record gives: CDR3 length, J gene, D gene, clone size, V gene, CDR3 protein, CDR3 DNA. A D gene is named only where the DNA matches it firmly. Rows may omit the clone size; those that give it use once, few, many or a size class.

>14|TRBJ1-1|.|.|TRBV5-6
CASSSAPREPQAFF
TGTGCCAGCAGCTCCGCCCCCAGGGAACCCCAAGCTTTCTTT
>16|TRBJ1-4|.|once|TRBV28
CASSFGRQTTNEKLFF
TGTGCCAGCAGTTTCGGCCGACAGACAACTAATGAAAAACTGTTTTTT
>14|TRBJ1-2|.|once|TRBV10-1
CASLPDTNLYGYTF
TGCGCCAGCCTTCCGGACACGAACCTCTATGGCTACACCTTC
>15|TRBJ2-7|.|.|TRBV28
CASSILAETNYEQYF
TGTGCCAGCAGTATCCTAGCAGAGACCAACTACGAGCAGTACTTC
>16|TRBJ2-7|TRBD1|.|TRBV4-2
CASSQLSGQDSYEQYF
TGTGCCAGCAGCCAACTCAGCGGACAGGACTCCTACGAGCAGTACTTC
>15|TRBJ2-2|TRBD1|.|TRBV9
CASSVGRQGTGELFF
TGTGCCAGCAGCGTAGGAAGACAGGGCACCGGGGAGCTGTTTTTT
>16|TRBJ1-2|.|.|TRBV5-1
CASSLQGTAPYYGYTF
TGCGCCAGCAGCTTGCAGGGGACGGCTCCATATTATGGCTACACCTTC
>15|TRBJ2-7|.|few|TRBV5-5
CASTEAPGHSYEQYF
TGTGCCAGCACAGAGGCGCCGGGACACTCCTACGAGCAGTACTTC
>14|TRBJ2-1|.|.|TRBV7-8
CASSLAGEGPGQFF
TGTGCCAGCAGCTTAGCGGGAGAGGGCCCTGGGCAGTTCTTC
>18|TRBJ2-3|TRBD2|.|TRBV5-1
CASSSGLAGGGLTDTQYF
TGCGCCAGCAGCTCCGGACTAGCGGGGGGAGGGTTGACAGATACGCAGTATTTT
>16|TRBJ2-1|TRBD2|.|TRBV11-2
CASSLGTSGVYNEQFF
TGTGCCAGCAGCTTAGGTACTAGCGGGGTCTACAATGAGCAGTTCTTC
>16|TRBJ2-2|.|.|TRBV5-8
CASSLGSDTNTGELFF
TGTGCCAGCAGCTTGGGAAGTGACACAAACACCGGGGAGCTGTTTTTT
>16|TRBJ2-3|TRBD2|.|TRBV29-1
CSVLGLAGGWGDTQYF
TGCAGCGTTCTCGGACTAGCGGGGGGCTGGGGGGATACGCAGTATTTT
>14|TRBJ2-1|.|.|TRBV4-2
CASSQDRDGNEQFF
TGTGCCAGCAGCCAAGACAGGGATGGCAATGAGCAGTTCTTC
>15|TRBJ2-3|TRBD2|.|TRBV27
CASSFGGRGTDTQYF
TGTGCCAGCAGTTTCGGAGGGAGGGGCACAGATACGCAGTATTTT
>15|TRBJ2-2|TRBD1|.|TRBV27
CASTLGQVTAGELFF
TGTGCCAGCACCTTAGGACAGGTTACGGCCGGGGAGCTGTTTTTT
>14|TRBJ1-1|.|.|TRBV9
CASSVAGYDTEAFF
TGTGCCAGCAGCGTAGCAGGGTACGACACTGAAGCTTTCTTT
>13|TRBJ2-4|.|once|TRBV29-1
CSGIQGTKNIQYF
TGCAGCGGGATCCAGGGGACCAAAAACATTCAGTACTTC
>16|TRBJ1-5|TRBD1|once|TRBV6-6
CASLTGTGVSNQPQHF
TGTGCCAGCCTCACCGGGACAGGGGTTAGCAATCAGCCCCAGCATTTT
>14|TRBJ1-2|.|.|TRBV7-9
CASSFGVRTHGYTF
TGTGCCAGCAGCTTCGGGGTCCGTACCCATGGCTACACCTTC
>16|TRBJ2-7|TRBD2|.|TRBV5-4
CASTTGSTSGREGQYF
TGTGCCAGCACTACCGGGTCTACTAGCGGGAGGGAGGGGCAGTACTTC
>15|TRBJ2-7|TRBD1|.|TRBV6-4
CASSDSRTGSHEQYF
TGTGCCAGCAGTGACTCACGGACAGGGTCCCACGAGCAGTACTTC
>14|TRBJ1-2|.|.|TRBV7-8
CASSLGTSVRGYTF
TGTGCCAGCAGCTTAGGAACCTCGGTGCGAGGCTACACCTTC
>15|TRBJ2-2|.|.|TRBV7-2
CASSLVPRNTGELFF
TGTGCCAGCAGCTTAGTTCCGCGGAACACCGGGGAGCTGTTTTTT
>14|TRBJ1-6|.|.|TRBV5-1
CASSLWDTNSPLHF
TGCGCCAGCAGCTTGTGGGACACCAATTCACCCCTCCACTTT
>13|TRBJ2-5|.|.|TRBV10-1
CASNQAGPETQYF
TGCGCCAGCAACCAAGCAGGGCCAGAGACCCAGTACTTC
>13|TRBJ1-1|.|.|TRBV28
CASRPGAGTEAFF
TGTGCCAGCAGACCAGGGGCCGGGACTGAAGCTTTCTTT
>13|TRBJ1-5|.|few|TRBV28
CASSFAVNQPQHF
TGTGCCAGCAGTTTTGCGGTCAATCAGCCCCAGCATTTT
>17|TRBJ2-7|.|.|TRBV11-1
CASSLTVQGIRSYEQYF
TGTGCCAGCAGCTTAACCGTACAGGGCATTCGCTCCTACGAGCAGTACTTC
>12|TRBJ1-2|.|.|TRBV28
CASRDSLYGYTF
TGTGCCAGCAGGGACAGCCTTTATGGCTACACCTTC
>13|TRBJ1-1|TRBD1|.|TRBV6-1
CASSTGVNTEAFF
TGTGCCAGCAGCACAGGGGTGAACACTGAAGCTTTCTTT
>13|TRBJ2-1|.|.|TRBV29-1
CSAGAEFYNEQFF
TGCAGCGCAGGGGCAGAATTCTACAATGAGCAGTTCTTC
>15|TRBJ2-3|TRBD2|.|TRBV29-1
CSVEPGAGAKDTQYF
TGCAGCGTTGAACCTGGAGCGGGGGCCAAAGATACGCAGTATTTT
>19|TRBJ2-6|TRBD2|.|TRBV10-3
CAISPQGTSGSSGANVLTF
TGTGCCATCAGCCCCCAAGGGACTAGCGGGAGCTCTGGGGCCAACGTCCTGACTTTC
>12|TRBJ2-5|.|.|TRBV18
CASHTPPETQYF
TGTGCCAGCCATACTCCCCCAGAGACCCAGTACTTC
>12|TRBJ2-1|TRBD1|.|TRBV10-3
CAISSQGNEQFF
TGTGCCATCAGTTCACAGGGGAATGAGCAGTTCTTC
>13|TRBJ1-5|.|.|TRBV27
CASRTEFNQPQHF
TGTGCCAGCCGGACAGAGTTTAATCAGCCCCAGCATTTT
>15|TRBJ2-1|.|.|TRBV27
CASSLSPAKTHEQFF
TGTGCCAGCAGTTTATCCCCCGCTAAAACCCATGAGCAGTTCTTC
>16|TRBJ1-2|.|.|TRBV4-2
CASSQDALQNNYGYTF
TGTGCCAGCAGCCAAGATGCTCTACAGAATAACTATGGCTACACCTTC
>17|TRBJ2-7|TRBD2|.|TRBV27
CASSSTPLLAGTYEQYF
TGTGCCAGCAGTTCCACCCCCCTACTAGCGGGGACCTACGAGCAGTACTTC
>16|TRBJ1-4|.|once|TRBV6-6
CASSYSAVATNEKLFF
TGTGCCAGCAGTTACTCGGCGGTTGCAACTAATGAAAAACTGTTTTTT
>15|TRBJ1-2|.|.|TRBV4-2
CASSQGGQDVYGYTF
TGTGCCAGCAGCCAAGGGGGCCAGGACGTTTATGGCTACACCTTC
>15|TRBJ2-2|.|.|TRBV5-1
CASRWGPTNTGELFF
TGCGCCAGCAGGTGGGGGCCGACGAACACCGGGGAGCTGTTTTTT
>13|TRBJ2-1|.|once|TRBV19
CASSTATANEQFF
TGTGCCAGTAGTACCGCGACAGCTAATGAGCAGTTCTTC
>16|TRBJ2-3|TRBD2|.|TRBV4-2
CASSQEGLAGTDTQYF
TGTGCCAGCAGCCAAGAGGGACTAGCGGGGACAGATACGCAGTATTTT
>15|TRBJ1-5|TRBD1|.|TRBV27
CASSFRQGGNQPQHF
TGTGCCAGCAGTTTTAGACAGGGGGGCAATCAGCCCCAGCATTTT
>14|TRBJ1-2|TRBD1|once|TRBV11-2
CASSQGDSQIGYTF
TGTGCCAGCAGCCAAGGGGACAGTCAGATTGGCTACACCTTC
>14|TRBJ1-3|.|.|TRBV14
CASSQVRIGNTIYF
TGTGCCAGCAGCCAAGTCCGTATTGGAAACACCATATATTTT
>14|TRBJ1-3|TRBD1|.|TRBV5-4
CASSTRTGANTIYF
TGTGCCAGCAGCACCCGGACAGGGGCGAACACCATATATTTT
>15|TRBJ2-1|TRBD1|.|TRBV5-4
CASSTRQGRYNEQFF
TGTGCCAGCAGCACACGACAGGGGAGGTACAATGAGCAGTTCTTC
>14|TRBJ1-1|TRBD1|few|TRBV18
CASSPYTGGTEAFF
TGTGCCAGCTCACCGTACACAGGGGGCACTGAAGCTTTCTTT
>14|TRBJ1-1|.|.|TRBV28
CASSLIISNTEAFF
TGTGCCAGCAGTTTAATCATCAGTAACACTGAAGCTTTCTTT
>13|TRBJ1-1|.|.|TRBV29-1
CSVESRERPEAFF
TGCAGCGTTGAGAGCAGGGAAAGGCCTGAAGCTTTCTTT
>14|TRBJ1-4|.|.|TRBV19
CASSIGGRYEKLFF
TGTGCCAGTAGTATAGGAGGGCGGTATGAAAAACTGTTTTTT
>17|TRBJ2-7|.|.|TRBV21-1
CASSKGGGTESSYEQYF
TGTGCCAGCAGCAAAGGTGGGGGGACGGAGAGCTCCTACGAGCAGTACTTC
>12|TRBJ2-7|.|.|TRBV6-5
CASGEVAYEQYF
TGTGCCAGCGGGGAGGTGGCCTACGAGCAGTACTTC
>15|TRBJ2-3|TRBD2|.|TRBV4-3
CASSQAGGVADTQYF
TGCGCCAGCAGCCAAGCCGGGGGGGTAGCAGATACGCAGTATTTT
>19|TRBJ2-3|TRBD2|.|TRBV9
CASSPRLAGGGGNTDTQYF
TGTGCCAGCAGCCCTCGACTAGCGGGAGGAGGAGGGAACACAGATACGCAGTATTTT